This passage covers 14 T cell receptor beta chains from one sample sequenced in a study of blood T cells in healthy people across ages. For the second PCR, which ran for roughly 6 to 11 cycles, a sample-barcoded 5' primer and a J-beta primer mix were used. Using its own MiXCR run on the 5' RACE reads, TCRdb lists one record per CDR3 protein. The sample holds 1,800,000 or so distinct CDR3 sequences; 30% to 40% are singletons and the top ten take roughly 23%. The specimen sequenced was blood. The origin of the receptors is a human donor in good health.

This chain joins TRBV7-2 and TRBJ1-1; weak D call: TRBD1 (5 bases). Trimming stripped 5 bases from V and 7 bases from J, with 17 bases between. There are 14 residues in the CDR3. CDR1 and CDR2 from the germline V gene are SGHTA and FQGNSA. CDR3 nucleotide sequence: TGTGCCAGCAGCCTTTCTTATGATGGGGGTGAAGCTTTCTTT. Its protein is CASSLSYDGGEAFF.

This clonotype has a single count. The chain is built from TRBV4-3 and TRBJ2-1; D call uncertain. V lost 0 bases and J 4 bases, leaving 13 bases between the germline ends. Per the germline V gene, CDR1 is LGHNA and CDR2 is YSLEER. The CDR3 has 16 residues. CDR3 sequence: CASSQESGQLYNEQFF. The CDR3 DNA reads TGCGCCAGCAGCCAAGAATCGGGTCAGCTATACAATGAGCAGTTCTTC.

CDR3 in amino acids: CASSQAVGRYTF. CDR3 nucleotides: TGTGCCAGCAGCCAAGCTGTGGGTCGGTACACCTTC. J is TRBJ1-2 and V is TRBV14; D unresolved. This CDR3 is built from 12 residues. CDR1 is SGHDN, CDR2 FVKESK, per germline. V was trimmed by 1 base and J by 11 bases, leaving 11 bases between them.

The rearrangement links TRBV7-9 to TRBJ2-6; 10 bases map to TRBD2. Germline values: CDR1 SEHNR, CDR2 FQNEAQ (reference sequence). The length of the CDR3 is 16 residues. V trimming: 4 bases; J trimming: 0 bases; junction bases outside the gene matches: 0. The CDR3 bases are TGTGCCAGCAGCTCTAGCGGGAGCTCTGGGGCCAACGTCCTGACTTTC. Translating it yields CASSSSGSSGANVLTF.

This chain connects TRBV28 to TRBJ2-7; D gene uncertain. Trimming removed 1 base from V and 1 base from J, with 8 bases in between. Looked up from germline, CDR1 is MDHEN and CDR2 is SYDVKM. The CDR3 runs to 14 residues. The CDR3 reads CASSLLQRSYEQYF. In DNA, the CDR3 is TGTGCCAGCAGTTTATTACAGAGGTCCTACGAGCAGTACTTC.

This chain uses TRBV7-2 with TRBJ1-1; D may be TRBD1 (6 bases). CDR1 SGHTA and CDR2 FQGNSA come from the germline V gene. The CDR3 is made up of 16 amino acids. Trimming pared 5 bases from V and 0 bases from J, leaving 16 bases between. CDR3 sequence reads: CASSPPGQGMNTEAFF. The CDR3 nucleotides read TGTGCCAGCAGCCCTCCGGGACAAGGAATGAACACTGAAGCTTTCTTT.

The genes are TRBV5-1 and TRBJ2-5; D might be TRBD1 (5 bases). V was cut by 3 bases and J by 5 bases, with 11 bases left in between. There are 13 residues in the CDR3. CDR1 SGHRS and CDR2 YFSETQ come from the germline V gene. CDR3 amino acids: CASSWTPGETQYF. The CDR3 region has the DNA TGCGCCAGCAGCTGGACACCAGGGGAGACCCAGTACTTC. The full variable domain, in which reference TRBV5-1 and TRBJ2-5 provide the parts outside the CDR3, is KAGVTQTPRYLIKTRGQQVTLSCSPISGHRSVSWYQQTPGQGLQFLFEYFSETQRNKGNFPGRFSGRQFSNSRSEMNVSTLELGDSALYLCASSWTPGETQYFGPGTRLLVL.

The gene calls are TRBV20-1 and TRBJ2-1; D may be TRBD1 (7 bases). Germline V CDR1 and CDR2: DFQATT, SNEGSKA (reference sequence). CDR3 length equals 14 residues. Trimming cost V 4 bases and J 7 bases, with 17 bases left between them. CDR3 in amino acids: CSAMGGTARNEQFF. Written as DNA, the CDR3 is TGCAGTGCTATGGGCGGGACAGCGAGGAATGAGCAGTTCTTC.

The V and J genes are TRBV27 and TRBJ2-7, with 12 bases lining up with TRBD2. V lost 4 bases and J lost 4; bases outside the gene matches: 14. This CDR3 has 18 residues. The germline V gene has CDR1 MNHEY and CDR2 SMNVEV (reference sequence). The CDR3 nucleotides read TGTGCCAGCAGTTCGAAACTAGCGGGGGGCGCAAGGGTTTACGAGCAGTACTTC. Its protein product is CASSSKLAGGARVYEQYF.

In this sample, this clonotype turned up a few times. V and J are TRBV11-2 and TRBJ2-7; 8 positions agree with TRBD1. The germline V gene has CDR1 SGHAT and CDR2 FQNNGV. The CDR3 is 14 residues long. Trimming took 3 bases from V and 5 from J; bases not matched to a gene: 6. CDR3 in DNA: TGTGCCAGCAGCTTCCGACAGGGGAGGAACGAGCAGTACTTC. Protein product: CASSFRQGRNEQYF.

This clonotype was counted ten times or more. The rearrangement joins TRBV12-3 or TRBV12-4 to TRBJ1-1; perhaps TRBD1 as D (6 bases). This CDR3 is 13 amino acids long. With 6 bases removed from V and 2 bases from J, the gap between germline ends came to 10 bases. In nucleotides, the CDR3 is TGTGCCAGCAGCCCGGGGGCAAACACTGAAGCTTTCTTT. Its protein product is CASSPGANTEAFF.

The chain combines TRBV7-2 with TRBJ1-2, with TRBD1 identical over 9 bases. The CDR3 has 15 amino acids. Per germline, CDR1 SGHTA and CDR2 FQGNSA. The junction had 8 bases not matched to a gene; V was cut back by 3 bases and J by 6 bases. This CDR3 reads CASSFRDRVGNGYTF. CDR3 bases: TGTGCCAGCAGCTTCCGGGACAGGGTTGGAAATGGCTACACCTTC.

Remarks on this clonotype: Compared with germline, one end of the junction differs, possibly owing to a read error. The chain combines TRBV4-3 with TRBJ2-5; 12 nucleotides agree with TRBD2. This CDR3 is built from 18 residues. Per germline, CDR1 LGHNA and CDR2 YSLEER. CDR3 sequence (DNA): TGCACCAGCAGCCCCCTTCTAGCTAGCGGGGGGGCACCAGAGACCCAGTACTTC. This codes for CTSSPLLASGGAPETQYF.

The chain is built from TRBV6-5 and TRBJ1-4, with 9 nucleotides matching TRBD1. The CDR3 spans 20 residues. Per germline, CDR1 MNHEY and CDR2 SVGAGI. After removal of 2 bases from V and 6 bases from J, the junction contained 19 bases not matched to a gene. CDR3 nucleotides: TGTGCCAGCAGTTACCTTAGGGGACAGGGAGGATTGGAGAGATATGAAAAACTGTTTTTT. Translating gives CASSYLRGQGGLERYEKLFF.